This is a list of T cell receptor beta chains from one sample in a study of OX40 agonist ivuxolimab in advanced cancers. The method was immunoSEQ multiplex PCR; TCRdb's version includes in-frame clones alone and lacks a portion of them. The repertoire holds about 92,000 clones, with about 91% as singletons. Sequencing was performed on CD4+ or CD8+ T cells sorted from blood, taken in a trial of the OX40 agonist ivuxolimab. Receptors originate from an adult with an advanced solid tumor such as melanoma, head and neck, liver or kidney cancer. The CDR3 runs from the conserved cysteine through the conserved F or W. A D gene is named only where the DNA matches it firmly. Where a row states a size, it is once, few, many or the class of an expanded clone; other rows omit it.

D,V,J,size,CDR3,DNA
TRBD2,TRBV4-3,TRBJ2-3,.,CASSQDLAGGDTQYF,TGCGCCAGCAGCCAAGATTTAGCGGGAGGAGATACGCAGTATTTT
.,TRBV7-2,TRBJ2-7,.,CASSLAQGYEQYF,TGTGCCAGCAGCTTAGCACAGGGCTACGAGCAGTACTTC
TRBD2,TRBV7-2,TRBJ2-5,.,CASSLTSGNQETQYF,TGTGCCAGCAGTCTTACTAGCGGGAATCAAGAGACCCAGTACTTC
TRBD2,TRBV19,TRBJ2-6,.,CASSMGTSGFTSGANVLTF,TGTGCCAGTAGTATGGGGACTAGCGGGTTTACCTCTGGGGCCAACGTCCTGACTTTC
.,TRBV28,TRBJ2-3,.,CASSLFGGGRDTQYF,TGTGCCAGCAGTTTATTTGGGGGAGGACGAGATACGCAGTATTTT
.,TRBV7-3,TRBJ2-1,few,CASSSLSGVQGEQFF,TGTGCCAGCAGCTCCCTTTCGGGCGTTCAGGGTGAGCAGTTCTTC
TRBD2,TRBV18,TRBJ2-2,.,CASSGLVGSGELFF,TGTGCCAGCTCCGGACTAGTTGGTTCCGGGGAGCTGTTTTTT
.,TRBV7-2,TRBJ1-2,.,CASSLVAVGRINYGYTF,TGTGCCAGCAGCTTAGTTGCCGTGGGACGGATTAACTATGGCTACACCTTC
.,TRBV18,TRBJ2-1,.,CASSPYRRSSYNEQFF,TGTGCCAGCTCACCTTACAGACGGAGCTCCTACAATGAGCAGTTCTTC
TRBD1,TRBV6-6,TRBJ2-4,.,CASSNPGTGVQNIQYF,TGTGCCAGCAGTAACCCCGGGACAGGGGTTCAAAACATTCAGTACTTC
.,TRBV6-1,TRBJ2-1,once,CASSVLDNEQFF,TGTGCCAGCAGTGTTTTGGACAATGAGCAGTTCTTC
.,TRBV7-2,TRBJ2-3,.,CASGAADTQYF,TGTGCCAGCGGAGCTGCAGATACGCAGTATTTT
TRBD2,TRBV6-7,TRBJ2-1,.,CASRPGLAGEYEQFF,TGTGCCAGCCGGCCAGGACTAGCGGGAGAGTATGAGCAGTTCTTC
.,TRBV19,TRBJ2-1,.,CASSKLDLLYNEQFF,TGTGCCAGTAGTAAACTAGACCTGCTTTACAATGAGCAGTTCTTC
TRBD2,TRBV4-2,TRBJ2-1,.,CASSQDLGLAGGREFF,TGTGCCAGCAGCCAAGATTTGGGTTTAGCGGGAGGAAGGGAGTTCTTC
TRBD1,TRBV27,TRBJ1-1,.,CASSLSGILQGAGTEAFF,TGTGCCAGCAGTTTATCGGGGATTCTACAGGGGGCAGGGACTGAAGCTTTCTTT
TRBD2,TRBV28,TRBJ2-2,.,CASTRSGSFGELFF,TGTGCCAGCACACGGAGCGGGAGTTTCGGGGAGCTGTTTTTT
.,TRBV29-1,TRBJ2-7,.,CSVEWSGQGKPYEQYF,TGCAGCGTTGAATGGAGCGGGCAGGGAAAACCCTACGAGCAGTACTTC
.,TRBV15,TRBJ2-5,few,CATSRRGTIPGETQYF,TGTGCCACCAGCAGACGCGGGACCATCCCAGGGGAGACCCAGTACTTC
TRBD1,TRBV7-2,TRBJ1-2,.,CASSRGTGGGYTF,TGTGCCAGCAGCCGTGGGACAGGCGGAGGCTACACCTTC
.,TRBV7-2,TRBJ2-5,.,CASSLTRSGTQYF,TGTGCCAGCAGCTTGACACGATCCGGGACCCAGTACTTC
TRBD2,TRBV6-1,TRBJ2-5,.,CASRESGRGQETQYF,TGTGCCAGCAGGGAGAGCGGGAGGGGGCAAGAGACCCAGTACTTC
.,TRBV19,TRBJ2-7,.,CASSTNNTDSSYEQYF,TGTGCCAGTAGTACAAATAATACGGACAGTTCCTACGAGCAGTACTTC
.,TRBV18,TRBJ1-5,.,CASSPPGNLGAQHF,TGTGCCAGCTCACCCCCGGGGAACCTCGGGGCCCAGCATTTT